The clone carrying this T cell receptor beta chain has only a few counts. Its antigen is as yet unknown. These data are taken from a study of T cells in Graves' hyperthyroidism and ophthalmopathy. Study results and limitations: In simple terms, a model built on 13 V-J features told ophthalmopathy apart from stable hyperthyroidism.

RNA transcripts served as the template for amplifying TCR beta CDR3 regions. HTBI primers were the set used in a first-round RT-PCR of the TCR CDR3. Each CDR3 protein is one row after TCRdb ran MiXCR on the multiplex PCR reads. The profile shows over 150,000 distinct CDR3 sequences, about 17% of them singletons. Germline V gives CDR1 SGHRS, CDR2 YFSETQ. CDR3 length: 15 residues. The V end was cut by 0 bases, the J end by 7 bases, with 13 bases between. The TCR was taken from a woman aged 45-60 years with Graves' hyperthyroidism. Sample: blood. The chain combines TRBV5-1 with TRBJ2-2; possibly TRBD2 for D (5 bases). The CDR3 DNA follows: TGCGCCAGCAGCTTGGGGGCCAATGCGGGCGGGGAGCTGTTTTTT. This codes for CASSLGANAGGELFF.